A selection of T cell receptor beta chains follows, all from one sample in a study of monozygotic twins with inflammatory bowel disease. TCRdb reanalyzed the 5' RACE reads and collapses them to one entry per CDR3 protein, without DNA. This sample lists under 150,000 distinct CDR3 sequences; its ten largest clones have roughly 2.5%. Sequenced material: blood. Every receptor here comes from a human donor with ulcerative colitis or Crohn's disease, or a healthy co-twin of an affected twin (not recorded which). Each CDR3 is given with its conserved first and last residue. Fields, in order: V gene, J gene, CDR3 protein.

TRBV7-9	TRBJ2-4	CASSRGQGENIQYF
TRBV7-2	TRBJ1-1	CASSLDAGTEAFF
TRBV7-6	TRBJ2-1	CASSLGYGTGVNNEQFF
TRBV5-1	TRBJ1-4	CASSNRGLDNEKLFF
TRBV12-3/TRBV12-4	TRBJ1-3	CASSLYVGSGNTIYF
TRBV29-1	TRBJ2-7	CSAGQGISYEQYF
TRBV24-1	TRBJ2-3	CATSDHKLRSPDTQYF
TRBV27	TRBJ1-4	CASRAQGASEKLFF
TRBV3-1	TRBJ2-3	CASSQGGADTQYF
TRBV11-3	TRBJ1-2	CASSLGNRESYTF
TRBV12-3/TRBV12-4	TRBJ1-2	CASSYGVGAPGYTF
TRBV5-1	TRBJ2-5	CASSPRGLGETQYF
TRBV5-1	TRBJ1-1	CASSLALVGGNTEAFF
TRBV5-1	TRBJ2-5	CASSLSTGSQETQYF
TRBV7-6	TRBJ1-1	CASSLADGNTEAFF
TRBV21-1	TRBJ2-7	CASSKGRTGFYEQYF
TRBV29-1	TRBJ2-7	CSGADRGYEQYF
TRBV5-4	TRBJ2-7	CASSPAGGANYEQYF
TRBV29-1	TRBJ1-1	CSVERRTGPLALNTEAFF
TRBV11-2	TRBJ2-3	CASSFWRDTQYF
TRBV18	TRBJ1-4	CASSLNPGQGANEKLFF
TRBV20-1	TRBJ2-5	CSARDLKTFAGGETQYF
TRBV18	TRBJ1-2	CASSHLGDSYGYTF
TRBV29-1	TRBJ2-1	CSVDLQGTYNEQFF
TRBV5-1	TRBJ1-1	CASSFSGDTEAFF
TRBV18	TRBJ1-2	CASSPTNRGEYGYTF
TRBV7-3	TRBJ1-2	CASSSVGALGYTF
TRBV7-2	TRBJ2-7	CASSSQGLSYEQYF
TRBV6-2/TRBV6-3	TRBJ2-7	CASSFPIGTGNYEQYF
TRBV20-1	TRBJ2-3	CSARDRTRGDTQYF
TRBV29-1	TRBJ2-4	CSVRTDLAKNIQYF
TRBV5-1	TRBJ2-7	CASSLEPTGTSPYEQYF
TRBV2	TRBJ2-3	CASQGDSSSADTQYF
TRBV29-1	TRBJ2-5	CSVGRGDYIQETQYF
TRBV20-1	TRBJ1-4	CSARDPTGRAEKLFF
TRBV20-1	TRBJ1-2	CSARDNLGYGYTF
TRBV5-5	TRBJ2-3	CASSHQGPDTQYF
TRBV4-1	TRBJ2-3	CASSRGLAGALTDTQYF
TRBV27	TRBJ2-7	CASSLRPRNYEQYF
TRBV5-1	TRBJ1-2	CASSYSGQGDGYTF
TRBV12-3/TRBV12-4	TRBJ2-7	CASTNRGSYEQYF
TRBV18	TRBJ2-1	CASSPPQLAGGTQFF
TRBV4-2	TRBJ2-2	CASSQMGPGQGMAGELFF
TRBV4-3	TRBJ2-4	CASSQGIRGGAKNIQYF
TRBV5-1	TRBJ2-3	CASGPGGAGTDTQYF
TRBV6-4	TRBJ2-5	CASSETGQQETQYF
TRBV12-3/TRBV12-4	TRBJ1-2	CASSFAGRLIYGYTF
TRBV5-1	TRBJ2-1	CASSFRPGKNEQFF
TRBV18	TRBJ1-2	CASSPWTGGEEGYTF
TRBV7-8	TRBJ1-1	CASSSTTGLNTEAFF
TRBV9	TRBJ2-7	CASSVAMGGEQYF
TRBV5-1	TRBJ2-3	CASSFGSPGDTQYF
TRBV10-2	TRBJ2-1	CASRTGTSGGLSYNEQFF
TRBV5-5	TRBJ1-2	CASSSGQGADYGYTF